Listed below are T cell receptor beta chains from one sample, sequenced in a study of cytomegalovirus exposure and HLA in healthy donors. The protocol was immunoSEQ multiplex PCR, while the TCRdb copy is restricted to in-frame clones and leaves out a portion. The table lists roughly 180,000 clones, 81% of them singletons, with around 1.9% in the top ten. Sequenced material: PBMCs. These receptors were collected from a woman aged 18-29 years in good health and CMV-seropositive. Both conserved end residues are part of each CDR3. Fields, in order: J gene, V gene, D gene, clone size, CDR3 DNA, CDR3 protein. The D gene is left open where the match is weak. Clone size appears in some rows only: once, few, many, or a class for an expanded clone.

>TRBJ1-2|TRBV28|NA|NA
TGTGCCAGCAGTGGAAAAAAGGGGGAAGGGAATGGCTACACCTTC
CASSGKKGEGNGYTF
>TRBJ1-1|TRBV9|NA|once
TGTGCCAGCAGCGTAGCTGGGGCAGCGAACACTGAAGCTTTCTTT
CASSVAGAANTEAFF
>TRBJ1-5|TRBV2|NA|NA
TGTGCCAGCAGTGAACTCAGTAGCAATCAGCCCCAGCATTTT
CASSELSSNQPQHF
>TRBJ2-6|TRBV27|TRBD1|NA
TGTGCCAGCAGTTCGGGACAGGGGGGACCTGGGGCCAACGTCCTGACTTTC
CASSSGQGGPGANVLTF
>TRBJ2-7|TRBV5-1|NA|few
TGCGCCAGCAGCTTGTCAGGCACCTACGAGCAGTACTTC
CASSLSGTYEQYF
>TRBJ2-1|TRBV4-2|TRBD2|NA
TGTGCCAGCAGCCCCAGACTAGCGGGGGGGCTAAATGAGCAGTTCTTC
CASSPRLAGGLNEQFF
>TRBJ1-5|TRBV9|TRBD1|NA
TGTGCCAGCGGGGGGACAGTTAATCAGCCCCAGCATTTT
CASGGTVNQPQHF
>TRBJ2-2|TRBV4-1|TRBD2|NA
TGCGCCAGCAACAGGCGGGGGGGCGACACCGGGGAGCTGTTTTTT
CASNRRGGDTGELFF
>TRBJ2-2|TRBV5-5|NA|once
TGTGCCAGCAGCCCCCAGGGGACCTACGCCGGGGAGCTGTTTTTT
CASSPQGTYAGELFF
>TRBJ1-2|TRBV5-1|NA|once
TGCGCCAGCAGGCCACAGGGAACCAACTATGGCTACACCTTC
CASRPQGTNYGYTF
>TRBJ1-2|TRBV4-2|NA|NA
TGTGCCAGCAGCCAAGACGCACTGGGGGCGGGCTACACCTTC
CASSQDALGAGYTF
>TRBJ2-2|TRBV5-1|NA|once
TGCGCCAGCAGCTTCTCCGGGGAGCTGTTTTTT
CASSFSGELFF
>TRBJ2-2|TRBV11-2|TRBD2|NA
TGTGCCAGCAGCTTACAGAGCGGGGCGAACACCGGGGAGCTGTTTTTT
CASSLQSGANTGELFF
>TRBJ2-4|TRBV29-1|NA|NA
TGCAGCGCAACGAGTGCCAAAAACAGTCAGTACTTC
CSATSAKNSQYF
>TRBJ1-1|TRBV18|NA|NA
TGTGCCAGCTCACCAGCCCCGCGAATCGACACTGAAGCTTTCTTT
CASSPAPRIDTEAFF
>TRBJ2-7|TRBV18|TRBD1|NA
TGTGCCAGCTCACCAATCGGGACAGGAGAGTACGAGCAGTACTTC
CASSPIGTGEYEQYF
>TRBJ2-5|TRBV9|NA|NA
TGTGCCAGCAGCACAGGTCTCTCGGGACTGGAACAAGAGACCCAGTACTTC
CASSTGLSGLEQETQYF
>TRBJ2-5|TRBV21-1|NA|NA
TGTGCCAGCAGCAAAGACAGGGGGCTACAAGAGACCCAGTACTTC
CASSKDRGLQETQYF
>TRBJ2-3|TRBV7-6|NA|NA
TGTGCCAGCAGCTTAGGCGGGGAAACAGATACGCAGTATTTT
CASSLGGETDTQYF
>TRBJ2-3|TRBV2|NA|NA
TGTGCCAGCGGGGCCGCTGCAACCGATACGCAGTATTTT
CASGAAATDTQYF
>TRBJ1-1|TRBV6-5|TRBD1|few
TGTGCCAGCAGTTACCCTTTGCAGGGGGCAGGCACTGAAGCTTTCTTT
CASSYPLQGAGTEAFF
>TRBJ2-3|TRBV30|NA|few
TGTGCCTGGAGTGTCGGCAACGGGGTCGCAGATACGCAGTATTTT
CAWSVGNGVADTQYF